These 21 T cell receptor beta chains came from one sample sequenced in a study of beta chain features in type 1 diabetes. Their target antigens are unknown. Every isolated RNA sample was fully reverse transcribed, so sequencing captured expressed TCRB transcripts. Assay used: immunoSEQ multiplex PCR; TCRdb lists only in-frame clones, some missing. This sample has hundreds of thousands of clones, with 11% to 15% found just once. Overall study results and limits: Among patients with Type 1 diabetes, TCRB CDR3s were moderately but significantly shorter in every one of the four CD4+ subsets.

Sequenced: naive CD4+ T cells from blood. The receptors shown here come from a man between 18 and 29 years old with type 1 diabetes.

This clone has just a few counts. For the CDR3, the DNA is TGTGCCAGCAGCCAAGTCGACAGGGGGGGCTACGAGCAGTACTTC. Amino acid sequence: CASSQVDRGGYEQYF. The chain links TRBV14 to TRBJ2-7; 9 bases are a match to TRBD1. Losses at the gene ends were 1 base for V and 3 bases for J; bases not matched to a gene: 4. The CDR3 extends over 15 amino acids. Germline assignment: CDR1 SGHDN and CDR2 FVKESK.

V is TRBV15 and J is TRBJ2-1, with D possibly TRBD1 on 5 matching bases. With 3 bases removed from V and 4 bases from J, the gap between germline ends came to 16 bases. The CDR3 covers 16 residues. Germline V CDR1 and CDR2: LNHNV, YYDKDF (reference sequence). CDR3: CATSRGHARQYNEQFF. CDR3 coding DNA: TGTGCCACCAGCAGGGGGCACGCACGACAGTACAATGAGCAGTTCTTC. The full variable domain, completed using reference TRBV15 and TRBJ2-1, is DAMVIQNPRYQVTQFGKPVTLSCSQTLNHNVMYWYQQKSSQAPKLLFHYYDKDFNNEADTPDNFQSRRPNTSFCFLDIRSPGLGDTAMYLCATSRGHARQYNEQFFGPGTRLTVL.

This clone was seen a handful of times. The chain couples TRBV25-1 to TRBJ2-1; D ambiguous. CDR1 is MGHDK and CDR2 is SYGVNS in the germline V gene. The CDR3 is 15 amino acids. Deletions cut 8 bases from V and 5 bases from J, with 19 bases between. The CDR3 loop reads CASGAGNSGHNEQFF. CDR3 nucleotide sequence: TGTGCCAGCGGCGCCGGAAACTCTGGCCACAATGAGCAGTTCTTC.

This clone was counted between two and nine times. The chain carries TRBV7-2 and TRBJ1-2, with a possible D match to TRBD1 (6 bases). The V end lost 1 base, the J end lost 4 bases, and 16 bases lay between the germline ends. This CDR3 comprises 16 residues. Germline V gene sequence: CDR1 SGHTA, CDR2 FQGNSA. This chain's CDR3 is CASSLDQQGVRYGYTF. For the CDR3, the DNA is TGTGCCAGCAGCTTAGACCAACAGGGTGTCCGCTATGGCTACACCTTC. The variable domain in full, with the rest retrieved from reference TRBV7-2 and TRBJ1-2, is GAGVSQSPSNKVTEKGKDVELRCDPISGHTALYWYRQSLGQGLEFLIYFQGNSAPDKSGLPSDRFSAERTGGSVSTLTIQRTQQEDSAVYLCASSLDQQGVRYGYTFGSGTRLTVV.

CDR3 amino acids: CASSTAGGRTDTQYF. The CDR3 region has the DNA TGCGCCAGCAGTACGGCGGGGGGCCGCACAGATACGCAGTATTTT. The chain joins TRBV23-1 to TRBJ2-3; 8 bases align to TRBD2. Being an ORF, TRBV23-1 has a function that is uncertain. V dropped 5 bases and J dropped 1; count of bases not matched to a gene: 5. The CDR3 totals 15 residues.

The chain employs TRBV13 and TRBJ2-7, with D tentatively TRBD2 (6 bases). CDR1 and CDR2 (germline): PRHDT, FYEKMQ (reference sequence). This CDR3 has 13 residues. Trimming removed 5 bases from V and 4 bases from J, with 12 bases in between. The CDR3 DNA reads TGTGCCAGCAGCCCCACGGGGAGGTACGAGCAGTACTTC. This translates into CASSPTGRYEQYF.

The DNA for the CDR3 is TGTGCCAGCAGCTTAGTTAACACCGGCTACACCTTC. It translates to CASSLVNTGYTF. The chain employs TRBV7-9 and TRBJ1-2, with D unclear. V lost 1 base, J lost 8 bases, and 8 bases lay in between. Per the germline V gene, CDR1 is SEHNR and CDR2 is FQNEAQ (reference sequence). The CDR3 loop spans 12 amino acids.

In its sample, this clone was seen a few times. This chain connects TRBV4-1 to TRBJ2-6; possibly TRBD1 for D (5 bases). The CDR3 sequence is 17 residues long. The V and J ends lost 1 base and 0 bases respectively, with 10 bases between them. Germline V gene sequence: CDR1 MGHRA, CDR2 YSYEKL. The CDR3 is CASSQGSGNSGANVLTF. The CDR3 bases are TGCGCCAGCAGCCAAGGTTCAGGGAACTCTGGGGCCAACGTCCTGACTTTC.

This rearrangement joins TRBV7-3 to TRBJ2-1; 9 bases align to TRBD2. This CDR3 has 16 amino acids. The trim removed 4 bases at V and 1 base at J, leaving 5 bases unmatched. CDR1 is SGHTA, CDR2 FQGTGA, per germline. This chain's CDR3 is CASSYKSGGSYNEQFF. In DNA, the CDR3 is TGTGCCAGCAGCTACAAAAGCGGGGGGTCCTACAATGAGCAGTTCTTC.

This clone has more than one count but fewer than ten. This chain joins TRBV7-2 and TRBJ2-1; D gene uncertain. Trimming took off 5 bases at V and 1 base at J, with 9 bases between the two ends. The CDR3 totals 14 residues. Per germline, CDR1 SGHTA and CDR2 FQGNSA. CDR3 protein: CASSPTASYNEQFF. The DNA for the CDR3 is TGTGCCAGCAGCCCCACAGCGTCCTACAATGAGCAGTTCTTC. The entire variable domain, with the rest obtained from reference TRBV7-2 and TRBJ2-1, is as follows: GAGVSQSPSNKVTEKGKDVELRCDPISGHTALYWYRQSLGQGLEFLIYFQGNSAPDKSGLPSDRFSAERTGGSVSTLTIQRTQQEDSAVYLCASSPTASYNEQFFGPGTRLTVL.

The CDR3 loop is CAWGRVGGEQFF. For the CDR3, the DNA is TGTGCCTGGGGACGGGTGGGTGGTGAACAGTTCTTC. The chain recombines TRBV30 with TRBJ2-1; D call uncertain. Germline V CDR1 and CDR2: GTSNPN, SVGIG (reference sequence). V dropped 5 bases and J dropped 13 bases, with 18 bases sitting between them. The length of the CDR3 is 12 residues.

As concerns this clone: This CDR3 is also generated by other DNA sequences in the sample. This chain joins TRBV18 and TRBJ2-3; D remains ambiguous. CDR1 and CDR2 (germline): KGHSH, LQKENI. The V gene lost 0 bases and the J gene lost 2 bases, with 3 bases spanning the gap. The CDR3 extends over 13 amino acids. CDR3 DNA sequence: TGTGCCAGCTCACCACCTTCCACAGATACGCAGTATTTT. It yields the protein CASSPPSTDTQYF.

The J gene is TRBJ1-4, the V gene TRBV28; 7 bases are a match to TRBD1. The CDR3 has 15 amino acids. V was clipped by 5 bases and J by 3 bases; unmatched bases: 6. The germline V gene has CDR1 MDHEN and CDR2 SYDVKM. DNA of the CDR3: TGTGCCAGCAGTCCCCGGGACAGTGCTAATGAAAAACTGTTTTTT. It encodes CASSPRDSANEKLFF. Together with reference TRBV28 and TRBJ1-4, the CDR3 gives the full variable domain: DVKVTQSSRYLVKRTGEKVFLECVQDMDHENMFWYRQDPGLGLRLIYFSYDVKMKEKGDIPEGYSVSREKKERFSLILESASTNQTSMYLCASSPRDSANEKLFFGSGTQLSVL.

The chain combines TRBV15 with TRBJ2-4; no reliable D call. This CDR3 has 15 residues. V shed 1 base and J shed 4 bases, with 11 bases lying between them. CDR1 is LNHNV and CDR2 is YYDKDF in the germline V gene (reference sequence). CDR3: CATSRAGSGKNIQYF. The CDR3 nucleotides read TGTGCCACCAGCAGAGCAGGTTCGGGTAAAAACATTCAGTACTTC. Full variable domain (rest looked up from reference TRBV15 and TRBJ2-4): DAMVIQNPRYQVTQFGKPVTLSCSQTLNHNVMYWYQQKSSQAPKLLFHYYDKDFNNEADTPDNFQSRRPNTSFCFLDIRSPGLGDTAMYLCATSRAGSGKNIQYFGAGTRLSVL.

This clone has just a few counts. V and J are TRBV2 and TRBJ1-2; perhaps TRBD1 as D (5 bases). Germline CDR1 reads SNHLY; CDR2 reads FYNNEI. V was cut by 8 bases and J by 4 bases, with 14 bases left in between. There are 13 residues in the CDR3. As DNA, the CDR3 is TGTGCCAGCGAGCCTCACGGGGGCTATGGCTACACCTTC. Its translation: CASEPHGGYGYTF.

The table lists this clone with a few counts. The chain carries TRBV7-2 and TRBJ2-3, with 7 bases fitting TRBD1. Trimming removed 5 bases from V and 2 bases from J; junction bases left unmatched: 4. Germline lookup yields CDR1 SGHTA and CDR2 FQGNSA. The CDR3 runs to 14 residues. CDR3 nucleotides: TGTGCCAGCAGCCCGGGACAGAACACAGATACGCAGTATTTT. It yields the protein CASSPGQNTDTQYF.

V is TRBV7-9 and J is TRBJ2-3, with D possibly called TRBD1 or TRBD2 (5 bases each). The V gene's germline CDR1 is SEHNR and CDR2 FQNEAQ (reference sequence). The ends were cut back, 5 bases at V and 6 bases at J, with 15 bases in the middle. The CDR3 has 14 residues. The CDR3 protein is CASSPRTGADTQYF. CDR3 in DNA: TGTGCCAGCAGCCCGAGGACCGGGGCGGATACGCAGTATTTT. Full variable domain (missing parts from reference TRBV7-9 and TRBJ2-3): DTGVSQNPRHKITKRGQNVTFRCDPISEHNRLYWYRQTLGQGPEFLTYFQNEAQLEKSRLLSDRFSAERPKGSFSTLEIQRTEQGDSAMYLCASSPRTGADTQYFGPGTRLTVL.

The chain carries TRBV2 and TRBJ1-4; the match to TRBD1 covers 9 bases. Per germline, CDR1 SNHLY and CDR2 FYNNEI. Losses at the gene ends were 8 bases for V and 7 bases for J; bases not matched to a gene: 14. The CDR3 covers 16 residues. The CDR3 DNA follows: TGTGCCAGCCTGGTTGCGGGACAGGGATGGGGTGAAAAACTGTTTTTT. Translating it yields CASLVAGQGWGEKLFF.

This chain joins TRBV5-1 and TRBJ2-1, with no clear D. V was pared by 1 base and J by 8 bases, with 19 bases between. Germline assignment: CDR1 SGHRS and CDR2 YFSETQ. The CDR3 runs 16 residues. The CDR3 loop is CASSLSAWVGLDEQFF. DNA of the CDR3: TGCGCCAGCAGCTTGTCGGCCTGGGTGGGTTTGGATGAGCAGTTCTTC.

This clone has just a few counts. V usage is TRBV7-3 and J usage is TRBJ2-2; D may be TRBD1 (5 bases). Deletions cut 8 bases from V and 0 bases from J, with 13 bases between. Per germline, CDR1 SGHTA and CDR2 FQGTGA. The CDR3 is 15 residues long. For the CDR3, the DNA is TGTGCCAGCCACCCAGGGAACGCGAACACCGGGGAGCTGTTTTTT. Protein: CASHPGNANTGELFF.

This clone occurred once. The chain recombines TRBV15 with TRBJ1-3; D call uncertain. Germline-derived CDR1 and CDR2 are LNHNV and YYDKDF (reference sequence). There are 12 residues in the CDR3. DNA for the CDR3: TGTGCTCCGGCAGGATCTGGAAACACCATATATTTT. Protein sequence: CAPAGSGNTIYF.